Listed here is a single T cell receptor (beta chain). Antigen unknown. The germline CDR1 and CDR2 sequences are MNHNS and SASEGT. CDR3 length: 15 residues. The V segment lost 4 bases and the J segment 2 bases; nucleotides outside the gene matches: 5. The sample comes from a study of blood T cells in healthy people across ages. Next came a second PCR, run for about 6 to 12 cycles, which used a sample-barcoded 5' primer along with a J-beta primer mix. In TCRdb, the 5' RACE reads were re-called with MiXCR into one record per CDR3 protein. The repertoire holds around 1,600,000 distinct CDR3 sequences, 35% to 45% seen once, with under 5% in the top ten. Findings of the study overall: When set beside aged donors, long-lived donors presented more naive CD4+ cells and higher diversity. The unsorted PBMCs prevented any conclusive comparison of naive versus antigen-experienced cells.

The sample taken for sequencing was blood. V is TRBV6-1 and J is TRBJ2-1, with 7 bases fitting TRBD2. The TCR sequence derives from a woman aged 18-30 years in good health. CDR3: CASSALAPTYNEQFF. CDR3 nucleotides: TGTGCCAGCAGTGCACTAGCGCCCACCTACAATGAGCAGTTCTTC.